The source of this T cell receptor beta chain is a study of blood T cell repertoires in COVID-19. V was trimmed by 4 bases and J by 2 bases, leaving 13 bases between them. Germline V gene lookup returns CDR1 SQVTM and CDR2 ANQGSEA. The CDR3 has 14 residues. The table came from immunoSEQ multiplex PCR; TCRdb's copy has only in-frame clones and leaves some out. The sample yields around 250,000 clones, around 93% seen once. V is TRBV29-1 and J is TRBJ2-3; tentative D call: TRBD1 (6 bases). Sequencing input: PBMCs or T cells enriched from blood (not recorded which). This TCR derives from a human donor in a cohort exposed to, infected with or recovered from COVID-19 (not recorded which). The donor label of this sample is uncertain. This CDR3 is CSVVWGHYTDTQYF. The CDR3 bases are TGCAGCGTTGTGTGGGGACACTACACAGATACGCAGTATTTT.